This TCR beta chain comes out of a study of T cells after posttransplantation cyclophosphamide. Regarding the study as a whole: Recipient CMV seropositivity and CMV reactivation strongly tracked TRB clonality. Donor CD8+ memory clones often dominated recipient blood repertoires at later times.

Libraries were prepared by immunoSEQ multiplex PCR; TCRdb keeps only in-frame clonotypes and omits some of them. The profile covers tens of thousands of clones, with roughly 93% appearing a single time and around 3% taken by the ten largest. A remark on this clone: Its antigen is not identified.

Peripheral blood was collected from the related graft donor on the marrow donation day. Sequenced sample: PBMCs. The sequence came from a woman in her 50s in good health and a related stem cell transplant donor.

As DNA, the CDR3 is TGCGCCAGCAGCCAGTCACAGGGGTATGGCTACACCTTC. This gives the protein CASSQSQGYGYTF. The V call is TRBV4-1, the J call TRBJ1-2, with 7 bases aligning to TRBD1. CDR1 and CDR2 (germline): MGHRA, YSYEKL. The CDR3 covers 13 residues. The trim removed 3 bases at V and 5 bases at J, leaving 3 bases unmatched.